The present entry profiles one T cell receptor beta chain with its context. This clone showed up just once. Its specific antigen is unknown. Base quality data are lacking; no much larger clone is found one base away. V lost 6 bases and J lost 1 base, and the count of bases not matched to a germline gene is 2. From the cysteine through the phenylalanine, the CDR3 covers 14 amino acids. This entry keeps only the CDR3 DNA: 42 bases, framed from base 1. CDR1 and CDR2 (MNHEY, SMNVEV) derive from the germline V gene (reference sequence). The sample originates from a study of T cell responses to AZD1222 COVID-19 vaccine listed by TCRdb under 2021. Broadly, across the study: A total of approximately 240 trial participants underwent TCR sequencing, of whom nearly 210 received two doses of AZD1222 and roughly 25 received two doses of the MenACWY control vaccine. Enrollment into the trials was organized by age into subgroups of 18-55, 56-69 and 70-plus years, and those subgroups contained roughly 140, 27 and 60 TCR-sequenced participants, respectively. Broad study findings and their caveats: Most participants were white British and females outnumbered males, and the authors suggested that clonal diversity may have been underestimated. Conclusions about previously exposed vaccinees are limited because only six or seven AZD1222 recipients were SARS-CoV-2 seropositive at baseline. Because no day 14 peak-response samples were available, the repertoires could be characterized only after the peak T cell response. Spike-specific TCR breadth and depth rose significantly after two AZD1222 doses compared with day 0 and with MenACWY recipients. The 56-69-year group was small, and its depth increase did not reach significance, likely because of low power. Reportedly, close to half of the unique spike-specific TCRs recognized epitopes lying outside the regions that are mutated in the B.1.351 and B.1.1.7 variants. The whole spike protein was spanned by vaccine-associated CD4 TCRs, and dominant responses were seen in regions 160-218 and 743-854.

The CDR3 regions of human TCRbeta chains were subjected to immunosequencing. The published analysis was carried out like this. Repertoire TCRs were checked for matches against a reference library of SARS-CoV-2-specific TCRs that had been generated using the MIRA antigen-specificity platform. Breadth was defined as the fraction of unique TCRs that were SARS-CoV-2-associated. Depth was defined as the fraction of total T cells that were SARS-CoV-2-associated. Using the MIRA data, every spike-specific TCR was mapped to the spike region that the TCR reacted to and assigned to either a CD4 or a CD8 class. Log10-transformed breadth and depth values were compared by one-way ANOVA with Sidak's multiple comparisons tests. Held by TCRdb, this immuneACCESS table contains in-frame sequences only and omits some clones. Under half of the omission traces to an unresolved V gene where checked; the cause of the rest is unknown. That table supplies the V and J calls and clone size; D and trimming were determined from the DNA. Present in this sample are more than 100,000 clones, more than 85% of which were seen just once. Together, the top ten hold approximately 2% of the sample.

The time point label here, explained by the study, means: about 28 days (+/-7) after the second vaccine dose. AZD1222 recipients whose second dose came at about 4 weeks and those whose second dose came at about 12 weeks were combined into one group, since spike-specific TCR depth and breadth did not differ between the two schedules. Vaccinee samples came from UK trials COV001 and COV002, including a single-blind randomized controlled phase 2/3 trial of AZD1222 (ChAdOx1 nCoV-19) in healthy adults. For TCRbeta chain sequencing, PBMC samples from trial participants were taken at day 0 and at day 28 after the second dose.

The clonotype was recovered from an adult who received the AZD1222 COVID-19 vaccine. The sample in question was peripheral blood, obtained 28 days after the second AZD1222 dose. Recombination joined TRBV27 with TRBJ1-2; 10 bases in between match TRBD1. The nucleotide sequence reads as follows: TGTGCCAGCAGAAGGACAGGGGGTAACTATGGCTACACCTTC. Translated, it reads CASRRTGGNYGYTF.